Following are 12 T cell receptor beta chains from one sample sequenced in a study of blood T cell repertoires in COVID-19. The protocol was immunoSEQ multiplex PCR, while the TCRdb copy is restricted to in-frame clones and leaves out a portion. Here the sample spans about 190,000 clones, 70% to 90% being singletons. Sequenced sample: peripheral blood. These receptors all come from an elderly man with COVID-19, enrolled during active disease.

This clone appeared a few times. The V call is TRBV3-1 (or the pseudogene TRBV3-2), the J call TRBJ2-2; 7 bases map to TRBD1. Germline V gives CDR1 LGHDT, CDR2 YNNKEL (reference sequence). CDR3 length equals 13 residues. Losses at the gene ends were 5 bases for V and 5 bases for J; bases not matched to a gene: 2. Written as DNA, the CDR3 is TGTGCCAGCAGCTGGGACAGAACCGGGGAGCTGTTTTTT. Protein: CASSWDRTGELFF.

This clone has a single count. The rearrangement uses TRBV24-1 and TRBJ2-5; 7 positions agree with TRBD1. The CDR3 is made up of 15 amino acids. Germline V gene sequence: CDR1 KGHDR, CDR2 SFDVKD. V shed 4 bases and J 1 base; nucleotides not matched to a gene: 5. CDR3 protein: CATSDWAGGQETQYF. DNA of the CDR3: TGTGCCACCAGTGACTGGGCAGGGGGCCAAGAGACCCAGTACTTC.

The J gene is TRBJ2-7, the V gene TRBV4-1; 7 nucleotides line up with TRBD1. V trimming: 2 bases; J trimming: 2 bases; junction bases outside the gene matches: 6. CDR1 is MGHRA and CDR2 is YSYEKL in the germline V gene. The CDR3 covers 15 residues. The CDR3 sequence: CASSQQQGTTYEQYF. The CDR3 DNA is TGCGCCAGCAGCCAACAACAGGGGACGACCTACGAGCAGTACTTC.

V and J are TRBV3-1 (or the pseudogene TRBV3-2) and TRBJ1-1; 7 nucleotides align to TRBD1. J was trimmed by 3 bases and V by 4 bases; bases with no gene match: 8. The CDR3 is made up of 15 amino acids. Per the germline V gene, CDR1 is LGHDT and CDR2 is YNNKEL (reference sequence). As DNA, the CDR3 is TGTGCCAGCAGCCTGACTAGGGGGCGCGACACTGAAGCTTTCTTT. Protein: CASSLTRGRDTEAFF.

This sequence joins TRBV18 and TRBJ1-1; 8 nucleotides agree with TRBD1. Germline CDR1 is KGHSH and CDR2 is LQKENI. The junction had 5 bases not matched to a gene; V was cut back by 3 bases and J by 8 bases. The CDR3 is 13 residues long. The CDR3 DNA follows: TGTGCCAGCTCACCCGTTCGACAGGGGGAAGCTTTCTTT. As protein: CASSPVRQGEAFF.

This sequence joins TRBV7-2 and TRBJ2-3, with TRBD2 matching 12 bases. The CDR3 totals 18 residues. Germline CDR1 and CDR2: SGHTA and FQGNSA. With V trimmed by 5 bases and J by 3 bases, 12 bases remained unmatched. The CDR3 loop is CASSPVGLAGGYTDTQYF. The CDR3 nucleotides read TGTGCCAGCAGCCCAGTTGGGCTAGCGGGGGGGTATACAGATACGCAGTATTTT. Supplemented by reference TRBV7-2 and TRBJ2-3, the full variable domain reads GAGVSQSPSNKVTEKGKDVELRCDPISGHTALYWYRQSLGQGLEFLIYFQGNSAPDKSGLPSDRFSAERTGGSVSTLTIQRTQQEDSAVYLCASSPVGLAGGYTDTQYFGPGTRLTVL.

This clone was found many times. The CDR3 nucleotides read TGTGCCAGCAGCTTATTTGCCCCTGGGGGCAGAAACACTGAAGCTTTCTTT. Its protein product is CASSLFAPGGRNTEAFF. The chain employs TRBV13 and TRBJ1-1, with D possibly being TRBD1 (6 bases). The CDR3 contains 17 residues. Trimming cost V 2 bases and J 2 bases, with 18 bases left between them. Germline CDR1 is PRHDT and CDR2 is FYEKMQ (reference sequence).

V is TRBV5-6 and J is TRBJ1-5; D remains unclear. The CDR3 totals 15 residues. Germline assignment: CDR1 SGHDT and CDR2 YYEEEE. Trimming shortened V by 1 base and J by 2 bases, and 10 bases separated the two germline ends. The CDR3 here is CASSLRGSGNQPQHF. CDR3 nucleotides: TGTGCCAGCAGCTTGAGAGGGTCTGGCAATCAGCCCCAGCATTTT.

The V gene is TRBV9, the J gene TRBJ2-2; a weak D match, TRBD1 (5 bases). Trimming took 0 bases from V and 4 from J, leaving 10 bases between them. The CDR3 is 15 residues long. Germline CDR1 SGDLS, CDR2 YYNGEE. CDR3 bases: TGTGCCAGCAGCGTAGATCCAGGGTTCACCGGGGAGCTGTTTTTT. Translated, it gives CASSVDPGFTGELFF.

The J gene is TRBJ2-3, the V gene TRBV29-1, with 10 positions matching TRBD1. Trimming cost V 4 bases and J 0 bases; bases outside gene matches: 7. This CDR3 spans 16 amino acids. Looked up from germline, CDR1 is SQVTM and CDR2 is ANQGSEA. The CDR3 region has the DNA TGCAGCGTTGTGGGACAGGGGTCATCTAGCACAGATACGCAGTATTTT. Protein sequence: CSVVGQGSSSTDTQYF.

The chain combines TRBV18 with TRBJ2-7; 10 positions match TRBD2. This CDR3 has 16 amino acids. V was clipped by 5 bases and J by 3 bases; unmatched bases: 10. Germline V lookup: CDR1 KGHSH, CDR2 LQKENI. CDR3 loop: CASSATLAGGNYEQYF. The CDR3 region has the DNA TGTGCCAGCTCAGCAACATTAGCGGGGGGTAACTACGAGCAGTACTTC.

CDR3 in DNA: TGTGCCAGCAGAGCCCCGGGACAGGGGAACACTGAAGCTTTCTTT. This encodes CASRAPGQGNTEAFF. The chain joins TRBV6-5 to TRBJ1-1; TRBD1 aligns across 9 bases. The ends lost 6 bases at V and 1 base at J; junction bases unmatched: 6. This CDR3 has 15 residues. Looked up from germline, CDR1 is MNHEY and CDR2 is SVGAGI.